This is a list of T cell receptor beta chains from one sample in a study of monozygotic twins with inflammatory bowel disease. TCRdb re-called the 5' RACE reads; one entry per CDR3 protein, DNA not given. The table lists about 200,000 distinct CDR3 sequences. Material for sequencing was blood. These TCRs come from a human donor with ulcerative colitis or Crohn's disease, or a healthy co-twin of an affected twin (not recorded which). Each CDR3 is given with its conserved first and last residue. The order of the fields is CDR3 length, J gene, V gene, CDR3 protein.

cdr3_length: 14; j_call: TRBJ2-3; v_call: TRBV7-2; cdr3_aa: CASSLGGLADTQYF
cdr3_length: 13; j_call: TRBJ1-1; v_call: TRBV5-4; cdr3_aa: CASSLKLTGAAFF
cdr3_length: 16; j_call: TRBJ1-6; v_call: TRBV27; cdr3_aa: CASSFWQGKGNSPLHF
cdr3_length: 15; j_call: TRBJ2-7; v_call: TRBV7-2; cdr3_aa: CASSLRQGRNYEQYF
cdr3_length: 14; j_call: TRBJ1-1; v_call: TRBV6-5; cdr3_aa: CASSFTPGIPEAFF
cdr3_length: 13; j_call: TRBJ2-5; v_call: TRBV5-1; cdr3_aa: CASSLPGLETQYF
cdr3_length: 15; j_call: TRBJ2-6; v_call: TRBV9; cdr3_aa: CASSVVDSGANVLTF
cdr3_length: 13; j_call: TRBJ1-1; v_call: TRBV20-1; cdr3_aa: CSARMTGGTEAFF
cdr3_length: 13; j_call: TRBJ2-1; v_call: TRBV7-8; cdr3_aa: CASSLAGGIKPFF
cdr3_length: 16; j_call: TRBJ2-2; v_call: TRBV9; cdr3_aa: CASSPPRGSNTGELFF
cdr3_length: 14; j_call: TRBJ1-1; v_call: TRBV12-3/TRBV12-4; cdr3_aa: CASSPSGGLTEAFF
cdr3_length: 15; j_call: TRBJ1-2; v_call: TRBV5-6; cdr3_aa: CASIPGAGRRYGYTF
cdr3_length: 13; j_call: TRBJ1-2; v_call: TRBV14; cdr3_aa: CASSQVGIGGYTF
cdr3_length: 13; j_call: TRBJ2-5; v_call: TRBV7-2; cdr3_aa: CASSWTSGETQYF
cdr3_length: 15; j_call: TRBJ1-2; v_call: TRBV7-9; cdr3_aa: CASSPRTGGNYGYTF
cdr3_length: 14; j_call: TRBJ2-2; v_call: TRBV5-1; cdr3_aa: CASRQQTHTGELFF
cdr3_length: 14; j_call: TRBJ1-4; v_call: TRBV20-1; cdr3_aa: CSASTGRTNEKLFF
cdr3_length: 16; j_call: TRBJ2-5; v_call: TRBV14; cdr3_aa: CASSQLKGLGQETQYF
cdr3_length: 15; j_call: TRBJ2-3; v_call: TRBV15; cdr3_aa: CATSRDFRAADTQYF
cdr3_length: 15; j_call: TRBJ2-1; v_call: TRBV3-1; cdr3_aa: CASSQNTGGYNEQFF
cdr3_length: 13; j_call: TRBJ1-1; v_call: TRBV12-3/TRBV12-4; cdr3_aa: CASSLGEGTEAFF
cdr3_length: 11; j_call: TRBJ1-2; v_call: TRBV19; cdr3_aa: CASRTSYGYTF
cdr3_length: 14; j_call: TRBJ2-3; v_call: TRBV30; cdr3_aa: CAWGRTGYWDTQYF
cdr3_length: 15; j_call: TRBJ2-5; v_call: TRBV5-4; cdr3_aa: CASSLVSGDQETQYF
cdr3_length: 15; j_call: TRBJ2-1; v_call: TRBV6-2/TRBV6-3; cdr3_aa: CASSNSGSLLGEQFF
cdr3_length: 16; j_call: TRBJ2-3; v_call: TRBV18; cdr3_aa: CASSPPRGEGTDTQYF
cdr3_length: 13; j_call: TRBJ2-7; v_call: TRBV6-2/TRBV6-3; cdr3_aa: CASSYERSYEQYF
cdr3_length: 15; j_call: TRBJ2-7; v_call: TRBV10-3; cdr3_aa: CAISFGQGASYEQYF
cdr3_length: 13; j_call: TRBJ1-1; v_call: TRBV12-3/TRBV12-4; cdr3_aa: CASSFAGTGEAFF
cdr3_length: 15; j_call: TRBJ1-3; v_call: TRBV20-1; cdr3_aa: CSARIRVATGSTIYF
cdr3_length: 18; j_call: TRBJ1-5; v_call: TRBV19; cdr3_aa: CASTILPMTDHSNQPQHF
cdr3_length: 18; j_call: TRBJ2-7; v_call: TRBV11-2; cdr3_aa: CASSLIPTLAGGSYEQYF
cdr3_length: 16; j_call: TRBJ2-1; v_call: TRBV11-3; cdr3_aa: CASSLGRGKGYNEQFF
cdr3_length: 13; j_call: TRBJ2-3; v_call: TRBV20-1; cdr3_aa: CSAPDRNTDTQYF
cdr3_length: 14; j_call: TRBJ2-1; v_call: TRBV7-3; cdr3_aa: CASSLMDGDNEQFF
cdr3_length: 15; j_call: TRBJ2-2; v_call: TRBV20-1; cdr3_aa: CSAARGGSNTGELFF
cdr3_length: 15; j_call: TRBJ1-6; v_call: TRBV5-4; cdr3_aa: CASSRQQGWGSPLHF
cdr3_length: 16; j_call: TRBJ2-7; v_call: TRBV20-1; cdr3_aa: CSARGLDGLYSYEQYF
cdr3_length: 18; j_call: TRBJ1-3; v_call: TRBV11-2; cdr3_aa: CASSLVAGTGNSGNTIYF
cdr3_length: 18; j_call: TRBJ2-1; v_call: TRBV20-1; cdr3_aa: CSASRTSGRGSSYNEQFF
cdr3_length: 17; j_call: TRBJ1-2; v_call: TRBV7-2; cdr3_aa: CASSLSAGESSNYGYTF
cdr3_length: 13; j_call: TRBJ1-4; v_call: TRBV14; cdr3_aa: CASSRAHNEKLFF
cdr3_length: 16; j_call: TRBJ2-3; v_call: TRBV12-3/TRBV12-4; cdr3_aa: CASSRAGGRGTDTQYF
cdr3_length: 15; j_call: TRBJ1-2; v_call: TRBV7-9; cdr3_aa: CASIHGASGLGGYTF